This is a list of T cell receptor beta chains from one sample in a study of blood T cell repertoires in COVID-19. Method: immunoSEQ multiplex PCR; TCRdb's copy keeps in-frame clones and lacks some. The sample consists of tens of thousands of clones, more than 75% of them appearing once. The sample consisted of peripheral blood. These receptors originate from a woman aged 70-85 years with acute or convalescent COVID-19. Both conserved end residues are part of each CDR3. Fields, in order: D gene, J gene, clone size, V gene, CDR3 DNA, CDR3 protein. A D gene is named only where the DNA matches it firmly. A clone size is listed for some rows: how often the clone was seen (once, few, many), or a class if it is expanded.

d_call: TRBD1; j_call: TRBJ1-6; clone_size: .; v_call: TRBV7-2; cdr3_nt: TGTGCCAGCAGCTTAGAGAGGACAGGGAACCGCTATAATTCACCCCTCCACTTT; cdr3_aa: CASSLERTGNRYNSPLHF
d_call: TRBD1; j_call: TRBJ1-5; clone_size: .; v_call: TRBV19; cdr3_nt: TGTGCCAGTAGTATACGGGACAGGATGGGGGGCAATCAGCCCCAGCATTTT; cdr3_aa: CASSIRDRMGGNQPQHF
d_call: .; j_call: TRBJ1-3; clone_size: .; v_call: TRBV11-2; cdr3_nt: TGTGCCAGCAGCTTTAACCAGGGCTCTGGAAACACCATATATTTT; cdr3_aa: CASSFNQGSGNTIYF
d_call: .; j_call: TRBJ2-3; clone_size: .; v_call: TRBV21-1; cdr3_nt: TGTGCCAGCAGCAAAGTTCGGCAAGGGCTAGCGGGGGCTCTCACAGATACGCAGTATTTT; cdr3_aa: CASSKVRQGLAGALTDTQYF
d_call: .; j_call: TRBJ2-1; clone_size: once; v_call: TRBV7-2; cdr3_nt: TGTGCCAGCAGCTTAGCAGGCGGGAATTCCTACAATGAGCAGTTCTTC; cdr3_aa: CASSLAGGNSYNEQFF
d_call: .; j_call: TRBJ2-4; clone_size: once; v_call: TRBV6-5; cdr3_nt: TGTGCCAGCAGTTACCGCAGCGTTCAGTACTTC; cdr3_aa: CASSYRSVQYF
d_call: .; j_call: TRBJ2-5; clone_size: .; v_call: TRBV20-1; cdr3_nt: TGCAGTGCTAGTTATAGGCTAGCCAACCAAGAGACCCAGTACTTC; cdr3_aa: CSASYRLANQETQYF
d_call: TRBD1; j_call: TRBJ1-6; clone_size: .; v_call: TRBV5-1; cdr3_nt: TGCGCCAGCAGCTTGTTGGGACAGGGAAGCTCCTATAATTCACCCCTCCACTTT; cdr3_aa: CASSLLGQGSSYNSPLHF
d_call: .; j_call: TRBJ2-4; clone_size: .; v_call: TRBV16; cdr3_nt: TGTGCCAGCAGCCAATCAGCTGAAAACATTCAGTACTTC; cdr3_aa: CASSQSAENIQYF
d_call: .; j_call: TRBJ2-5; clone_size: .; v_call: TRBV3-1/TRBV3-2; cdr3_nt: TGTGCCAGCAGCCAGTACAGTCTGGGGACCCAGTACTTC; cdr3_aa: CASSQYSLGTQYF
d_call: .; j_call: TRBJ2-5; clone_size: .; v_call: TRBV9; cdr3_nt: TGTGCCAGCAGCGTGAGGGCGGCTATGGTGACCCAGCACTTC; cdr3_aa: CASSVRAAMVTQHF
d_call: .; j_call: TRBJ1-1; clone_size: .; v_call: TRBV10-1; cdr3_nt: TGCGCCAGCAGTCCTTCGGTCTCAAACACTGAAGCTTTCTTT; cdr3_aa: CASSPSVSNTEAFF
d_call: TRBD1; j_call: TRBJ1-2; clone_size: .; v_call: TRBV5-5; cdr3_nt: TGTGCCAGCAGCACCACAGGGGTTGGTGGCTACACCTTC; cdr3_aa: CASSTTGVGGYTF
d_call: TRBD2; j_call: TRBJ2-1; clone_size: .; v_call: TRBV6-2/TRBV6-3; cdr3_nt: TGTGCCAGCAGTTACTTCCTAGCGGGGAACAATGAGCAGTTCTTC; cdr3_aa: CASSYFLAGNNEQFF
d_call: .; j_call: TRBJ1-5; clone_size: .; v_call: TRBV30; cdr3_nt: TGTGCCTGGTCCCTACGAGGAGATCAGCCCCAGCATTTT; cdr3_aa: CAWSLRGDQPQHF
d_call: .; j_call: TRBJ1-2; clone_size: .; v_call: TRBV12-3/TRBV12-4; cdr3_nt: TGTGCCAGCAGCCCTCCAGGGAAAGGCGGCTACACCTTC; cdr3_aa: CASSPPGKGGYTF
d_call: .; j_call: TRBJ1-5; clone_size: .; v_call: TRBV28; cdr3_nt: TGTGCCAGCAGTTTCGTGGGGGCGCGCAATCAGCCCCAGCATTTT; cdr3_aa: CASSFVGARNQPQHF
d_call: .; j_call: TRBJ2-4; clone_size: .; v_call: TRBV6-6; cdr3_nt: TGTGCCAGCAGTGGGACAGCGGGTATTCAGTACTTC; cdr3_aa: CASSGTAGIQYF
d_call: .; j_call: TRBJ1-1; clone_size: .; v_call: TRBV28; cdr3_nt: TGTGCCAGCACCTCCGGGGGGCGTAACACTGAAGCTTTCTTT; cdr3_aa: CASTSGGRNTEAFF
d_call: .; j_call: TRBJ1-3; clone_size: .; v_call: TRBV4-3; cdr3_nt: TGCGCCACCGCTACCACCCACGGAAACACCATATATTTT; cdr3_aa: CATATTHGNTIYF
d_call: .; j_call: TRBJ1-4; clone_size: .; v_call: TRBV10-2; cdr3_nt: TGCGCCAGCAGGGAAAACAGTTATAATGAAAAACTGTTTTTT; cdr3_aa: CASRENSYNEKLFF
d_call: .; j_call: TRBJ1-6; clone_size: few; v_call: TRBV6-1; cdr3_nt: TGTGCCAGCAGTGACGGGACAAGCTATAATTCACCCCTCCACTTT; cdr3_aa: CASSDGTSYNSPLHF
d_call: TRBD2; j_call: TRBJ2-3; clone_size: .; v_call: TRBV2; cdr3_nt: TGTGCCAGCAGGGCACTAGCGGGAAGCACAGATACGCAGTATTTT; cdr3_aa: CASRALAGSTDTQYF
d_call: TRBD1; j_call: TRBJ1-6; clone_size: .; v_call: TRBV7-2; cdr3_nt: TGTGCCAGCAGCTTAGGGGGACAGGGCGTTAATTTAAATTCACCCCTCCACTTT; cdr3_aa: CASSLGGQGVNLNSPLHF
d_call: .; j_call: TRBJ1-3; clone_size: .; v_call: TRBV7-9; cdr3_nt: TGTGCCAGCAGCTTAGCCCTACAGGGTGATGGAAACACCATATATTTT; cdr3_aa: CASSLALQGDGNTIYF
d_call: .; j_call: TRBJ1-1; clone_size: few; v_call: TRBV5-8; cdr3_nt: TGTGCCAGCAGCTTGACCGGGGGGGGACTGAACACTGAAGCTTTCTTT; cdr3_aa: CASSLTGGGLNTEAFF
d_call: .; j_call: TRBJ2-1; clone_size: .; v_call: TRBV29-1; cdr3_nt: TGCAGCGTTGAGCACCCCCGGCTTAGCGGTGGCTTAAGCTCCTACAATGAGCAGTTCTTC; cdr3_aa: CSVEHPRLSGGLSSYNEQFF
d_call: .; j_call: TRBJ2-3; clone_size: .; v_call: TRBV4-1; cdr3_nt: TGCGCCAGCAGCCAACCGGCGGGCACAGATACGCAGTATTTT; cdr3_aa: CASSQPAGTDTQYF
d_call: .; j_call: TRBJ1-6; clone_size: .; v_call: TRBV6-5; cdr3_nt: TGTGCCAGCGCGACAGATAATTCACCCCTCCACTTT; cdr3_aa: CASATDNSPLHF
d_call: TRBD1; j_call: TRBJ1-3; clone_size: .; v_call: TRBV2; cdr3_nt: TGTGCCAGCAGTGGGGACAGGGGCAGGGGAAACACCATATATTTT; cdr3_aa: CASSGDRGRGNTIYF
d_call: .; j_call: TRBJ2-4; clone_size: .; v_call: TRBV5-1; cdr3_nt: TGCGCCAGCAGCTTCACCTACGGACAGTTAGCCAAAAACATTCAGTACTTC; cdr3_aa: CASSFTYGQLAKNIQYF
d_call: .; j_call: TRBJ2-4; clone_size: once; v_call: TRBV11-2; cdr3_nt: TGTGCCAGCAGCTTAACTATTCGGGACATTCAGTACTTC; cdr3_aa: CASSLTIRDIQYF
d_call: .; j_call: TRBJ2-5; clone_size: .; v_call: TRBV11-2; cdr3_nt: TGTGCCAGCAGCCCCCCGGGACACCAACAAGAGACCCAGTACTTC; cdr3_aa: CASSPPGHQQETQYF
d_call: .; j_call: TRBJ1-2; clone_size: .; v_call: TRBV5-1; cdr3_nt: TGCGCCAGCAGCAACGTACGGGAACCGGGCACCTTC; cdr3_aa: CASSNVREPGTF
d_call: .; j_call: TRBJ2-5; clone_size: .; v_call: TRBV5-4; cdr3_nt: TGTGCCAGCAGCCAATCCGCCAGGGGTGAAGAGACCCAGTACTTC; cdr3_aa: CASSQSARGEETQYF
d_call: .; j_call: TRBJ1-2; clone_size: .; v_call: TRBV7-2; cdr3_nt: TGTGCCAGCAGCCCCCGACTCCTAGGCTACACCTTC; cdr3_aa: CASSPRLLGYTF
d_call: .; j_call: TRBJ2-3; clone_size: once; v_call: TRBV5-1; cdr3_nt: TGCGCCAGCAGCTTGGGAGGAGATACGCAGTATTTT; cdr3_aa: CASSLGGDTQYF
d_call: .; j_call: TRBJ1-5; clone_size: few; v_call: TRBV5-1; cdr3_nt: TGCGCCAGCAGCTTGGGAGACGTGGGCCAGCCCCAGCATTTT; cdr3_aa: CASSLGDVGQPQHF
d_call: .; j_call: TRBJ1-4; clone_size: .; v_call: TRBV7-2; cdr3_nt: TGTGCCAGCAGCCCCGGATGGGGGGACGGTGAAAAACTGTTTTTT; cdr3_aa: CASSPGWGDGEKLFF
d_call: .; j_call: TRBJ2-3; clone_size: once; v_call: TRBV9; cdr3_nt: TGTGCCAGCAGCGTAGACGCCCGCGGAGATACGCAGTATTTT; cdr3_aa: CASSVDARGDTQYF
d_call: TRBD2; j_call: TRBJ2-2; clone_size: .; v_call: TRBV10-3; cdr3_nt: TGTGCCATCAGTGAGGGTAGCGGGAGTGGTACCGGGGAGCTGTTTTTT; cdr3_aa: CAISEGSGSGTGELFF
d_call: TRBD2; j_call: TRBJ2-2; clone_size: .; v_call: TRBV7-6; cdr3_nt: TGTGCCAGCAGCTTCGCGGGAGGGGCCACCGGGGAGCTGTTTTTT; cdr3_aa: CASSFAGGATGELFF
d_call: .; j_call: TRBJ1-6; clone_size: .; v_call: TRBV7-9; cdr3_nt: TGTGCCAGCAGCTTAGATGGGGGGAGCGGTTCACCCCTCCACTTT; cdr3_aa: CASSLDGGSGSPLHF
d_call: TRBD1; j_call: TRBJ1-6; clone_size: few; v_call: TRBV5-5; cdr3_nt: TGTGCCAGCAGCTTGAACTTAGGACAGGGGATTTCACCCCTCCACTTT; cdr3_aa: CASSLNLGQGISPLHF
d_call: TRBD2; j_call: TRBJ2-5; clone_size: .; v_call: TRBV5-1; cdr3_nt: TGCGCCAGCAGCCCCCCCAGCGGGGGGGCAGCAGAGACCCAGTACTTC; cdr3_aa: CASSPPSGGAAETQYF
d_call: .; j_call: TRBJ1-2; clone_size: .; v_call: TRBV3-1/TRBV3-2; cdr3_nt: TGTGCCAGCAGCACCAGACACTTATCTAACTATGGCTACACCTTC; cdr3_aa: CASSTRHLSNYGYTF
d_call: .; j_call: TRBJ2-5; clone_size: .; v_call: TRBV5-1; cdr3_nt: TGCGCCAGCAGCTTGGGTCCCTTCACAGGGGCGGGGGAGACCCAGTACTTC; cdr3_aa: CASSLGPFTGAGETQYF
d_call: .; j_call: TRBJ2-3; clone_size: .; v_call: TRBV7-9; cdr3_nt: TGTGCCAGCAGCTACTCCGGGGGAGATACGCAGTATTTT; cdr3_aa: CASSYSGGDTQYF
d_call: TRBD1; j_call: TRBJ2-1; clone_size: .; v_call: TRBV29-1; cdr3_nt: TGCAGCGTGGTAGCAGGGGGCTACAATGAGCAGTTCTTC; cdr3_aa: CSVVAGGYNEQFF
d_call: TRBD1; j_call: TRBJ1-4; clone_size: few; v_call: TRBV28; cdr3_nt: TGTGCCAGCACGACAGGGTGGGAAAAACTGTTTTTT; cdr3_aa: CASTTGWEKLFF
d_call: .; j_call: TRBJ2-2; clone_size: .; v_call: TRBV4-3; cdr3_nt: TGCGCCAGCAGCCAAGTCCAGATGAACACCGGGGAGCTGTTTTTT; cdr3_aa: CASSQVQMNTGELFF
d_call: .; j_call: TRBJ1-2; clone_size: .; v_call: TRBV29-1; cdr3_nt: TGCAGCACCCGGAGACAGTTAACTTATGGCTACACCTTC; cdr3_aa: CSTRRQLTYGYTF
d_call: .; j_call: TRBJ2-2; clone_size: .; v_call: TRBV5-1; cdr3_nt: TGCGCCAGCAGCAGTTCCTTTGTACAGGGTGGCGGCACCGGGGAGCTGTTTTTT; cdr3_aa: CASSSSFVQGGGTGELFF
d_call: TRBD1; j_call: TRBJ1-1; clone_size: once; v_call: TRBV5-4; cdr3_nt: TGTGCCAGCGCCTGGGACAGGGGAAATGAAGCTTTCTTT; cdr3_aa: CASAWDRGNEAFF
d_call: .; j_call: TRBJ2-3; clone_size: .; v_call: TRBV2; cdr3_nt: TGTGCCAGCAGTGAATCCTTCACAGATACGCAGTATTTT; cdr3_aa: CASSESFTDTQYF
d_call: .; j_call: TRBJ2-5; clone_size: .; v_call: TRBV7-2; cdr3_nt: TGTGCCAGCAGCTTGCTCCCAGGGCGGCAAGAGACCCAGTACTTC; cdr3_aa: CASSLLPGRQETQYF
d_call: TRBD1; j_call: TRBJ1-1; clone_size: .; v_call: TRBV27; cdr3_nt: TGTGCCAGCAGTTTCCGAATACTCGGGACAGGGGACTATGTAGCTTTCTTT; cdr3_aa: CASSFRILGTGDYVAFF
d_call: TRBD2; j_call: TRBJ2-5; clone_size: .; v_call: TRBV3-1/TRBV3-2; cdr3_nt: TGTGCCAGCAGCCAAGGGGCGGGAGCTCTCTGGGAGACCCAGTACTTC; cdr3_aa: CASSQGAGALWETQYF
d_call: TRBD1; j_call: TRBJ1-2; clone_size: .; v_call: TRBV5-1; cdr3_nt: TGCGCCAGCAGTGAACAGGGGACCTCAAAGGGTGACTATGGCTACACCTTC; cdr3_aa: CASSEQGTSKGDYGYTF
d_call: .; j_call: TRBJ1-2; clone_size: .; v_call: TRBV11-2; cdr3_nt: TGTGCCAGCAGCTTAGACCACAGGGATCCCTATGGCTACACCTTC; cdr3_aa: CASSLDHRDPYGYTF